A selection of T cell receptor beta chains follows, all from one sample in a study of T-cell reconstitution after alpha-beta-depleted transplantation in children. TCRdb processed the PCR reads anew with MiXCR; each CDR3 protein has one entry. The data contain nearly 350,000 distinct CDR3 sequences, about a sixth of them singletons. Sequencing was performed on PBMCs, mostly from graft donor cells, taken 360 days after TCRalphabeta/CD19-depleted stem cell transplant. Receptors were obtained from a male patient between 2 and 10 years old who had a stem cell transplant for acute lymphoblastic leukemia, so the T cells may come from the graft donor. Each CDR3 is given with its conserved first and last residue. A D gene is named only where the DNA matches it firmly. Size is stated for part of the rows, as once, few or many counts, or as a class when the clone is expanded.

D gene,J gene,clone size,V gene,CDR3 DNA,CDR3 protein
.,TRBJ2-1,.,TRBV11-2,TGTGCCAGCAGCTTAGGGGGAGTGGGGTTCTACAATGAGCAGTTCTTC,CASSLGGVGFYNEQFF
.,TRBJ2-4,.,TRBV5-1,TGCGCCAGCAGCCCGGGGGCACGGATTCAGTACTTC,CASSPGARIQYF
.,TRBJ2-1,.,TRBV12-3/TRBV12-4,TGTGCCAGCAGTTCCGACAGCTTCTCCTACAATGAGCAGTTCTTC,CASSSDSFSYNEQFF
.,TRBJ2-1,few,TRBV4-1,TGCGCCAGCAGCAGGGCCCCACGTGGGAGCTCCTACAATGAGCAGTTCTTC,CASSRAPRGSSYNEQFF
TRBD1,TRBJ2-3,few,TRBV5-1,TGCGCCAGCAGCGCCCCGCCCGGGACAGGGTGGGCAGATACGCAGTATTTT,CASSAPPGTGWADTQYF
.,TRBJ2-5,.,TRBV5-1,TGCGCCAGCAGCTTTCAGGGGGGCGGTGAGACCCAGTACTTC,CASSFQGGGETQYF
TRBD2,TRBJ2-7,many,TRBV4-2,TGTGCCAGCAGCCAAGAAGGACTAGCGGGAGGGTGGTCCACTCAGTACTTC,CASSQEGLAGGWSTQYF
TRBD2,TRBJ2-7,few,TRBV4-1,TGCGCCAGCAGCTTGGGACTAGCGGCCTCCTACGAGCAGTACTTC,CASSLGLAASYEQYF
.,TRBJ2-7,.,TRBV28,TGTGCCAGCAGTTGGGGTTATCTGGACATGCCCTCCTACGAGCAGTACTTC,CASSWGYLDMPSYEQYF
TRBD1,TRBJ2-7,.,TRBV7-8,TGTGCCAGCAGCTTAGCCGACAGGGGAAGGTACGAGCAGTACTTC,CASSLADRGRYEQYF
.,TRBJ1-1,few,TRBV2,TGTGCCAGCAGTAGTACTAACGGGGCTGAAGCTTTCTTT,CASSSTNGAEAFF
.,TRBJ1-4,.,TRBV6-1,TGTGCCAGCCGGGTCAACCCAACTAATGAAAAACTGTTTTTT,CASRVNPTNEKLFF
.,TRBJ1-6,.,TRBV7-8,TGTGCCAGCAGCACTCAGACTTCACCCCTCCACTTT,CASSTQTSPLHF
TRBD2,TRBJ2-3,many,TRBV5-1,TGCGCCAGCAGCATTAGCGGGAGGCAAGGAGATACGCAGTATTTT,CASSISGRQGDTQYF
TRBD1,TRBJ2-1,.,TRBV12-3/TRBV12-4,TGTGCCAGCAGTTTAGTATTAGGGACAGCGACTTACAATGAGCAGTTCTTC,CASSLVLGTATYNEQFF
TRBD1,TRBJ2-5,.,TRBV9,TGTGCCAGCAGCGTCCCGAGTGGACAGGTGGGACAAGAGACCCAGTACTTC,CASSVPSGQVGQETQYF
TRBD1,TRBJ2-6,.,TRBV10-3,TGTGCCATGCGGACAGGGCCCTTCTCTGGGGCCAACGTCCTGACTTTC,CAMRTGPFSGANVLTF
TRBD2,TRBJ2-7,few,TRBV4-3,TGCGCCAGCAGCCAAGGGGAAGTGGCGGGAGGGTACTACGAGCAGTACTTC,CASSQGEVAGGYYEQYF
TRBD1,TRBJ2-6,few,TRBV11-2,TGTGCCAGCAGCCCCCGGGACAGTCGGCGCTCTGGGGCCAACGTCCTGACTTTC,CASSPRDSRRSGANVLTF
.,TRBJ1-1,few,TRBV12-3/TRBV12-4,TGTGCCAGCAGCCGTTACCGGGGGAACACTGAAGCTTTCTTT,CASSRYRGNTEAFF
.,TRBJ1-2,many,TRBV24-1,TGTGCCACCCTGACGGCCAGGGGTTGTCCTGGCTACACCTTC,CATLTARGCPGYTF
.,TRBJ2-1,.,TRBV24-1,TGTGCCACCACCCTAAGGAGACCCGGGGCCGATGAGCAGTTCTTC,CATTLRRPGADEQFF
.,TRBJ2-3,few,TRBV12-3/TRBV12-4,TGTGCCAGCAGTCCAGACAGGCTCACAGATACGCAGTATTTT,CASSPDRLTDTQYF
TRBD2,TRBJ2-7,few,TRBV12-3/TRBV12-4,TGTGCCAGCAGTAGTCTAGCGGGAGGTCTCGAGCAGTACTTC,CASSSLAGGLEQYF
.,TRBJ2-7,few,TRBV6-6,TGTGCCAGCAGTTATGTGGTTTACGAGCAGTACTTC,CASSYVVYEQYF
.,TRBJ1-1,.,TRBV5-1,TGCGCCAGCAGTTGGAGCACCACGGTATTGAACACTGAAGCTTTCTTT,CASSWSTTVLNTEAFF
.,TRBJ2-2,many,TRBV7-9,TGTGCCAGCAGCTTGGGTGCAGGGCGCACCGGGGAGCTGTTTTTT,CASSLGAGRTGELFF
.,TRBJ2-1,.,TRBV2,TGTGCCAGCAGTGATTATGAGAGTATCGGTGATGAGCAGTTCTTC,CASSDYESIGDEQFF
.,TRBJ2-5,few,TRBV20-1,TGCAGTGCTAACTCCCTCACCGAGACCCAGTACTTC,CSANSLTETQYF
TRBD1,TRBJ1-1,few,TRBV12-3/TRBV12-4,TGTGCCAGCAGCTATTACAGGGGGCGCGAGTCCACTGAAGCTTTCTTT,CASSYYRGRESTEAFF
.,TRBJ2-1,once,TRBV7-9,TGTGCCAGCAGCTCCAGGGACTCGTCCTACAATGAGCAGTTCTTC,CASSSRDSSYNEQFF
.,TRBJ2-5,few,TRBV29-1,TGCAGCGTTGGCCCCCTCTTGTACCAAGAGACCCAGTACTTC,CSVGPLLYQETQYF
TRBD1,TRBJ2-2,.,TRBV29-1,TGCAGCGCCTTGGACAGGGACATCGGGGAGCTGTTTTTT,CSALDRDIGELFF
TRBD2,TRBJ2-1,.,TRBV12-3/TRBV12-4,TGTGCCAGCAGTTTTCTAGCGGGAGGGGGCAATGAGCAGTTCTTC,CASSFLAGGGNEQFF
.,TRBJ2-2,many,TRBV7-9,TGTGCCAGCAGCCCCCGGTGGGTCGGCGGGGAGCTGTTTTTT,CASSPRWVGGELFF
.,TRBJ2-3,once,TRBV4-1,TGCGCCAGCAGCCAAGCCAACCCCCGGGACACCGTTACAGATACGCAGTATTTT,CASSQANPRDTVTDTQYF
.,TRBJ2-7,few,TRBV27,TGTGCCAGCAGTACAGGGTATGAGTCCTACGAGCAGTACTTC,CASSTGYESYEQYF
.,TRBJ2-3,.,TRBV4-2,TGTGCCAGCAGCGCCGGCCTCACAGATACGCAGTATTTT,CASSAGLTDTQYF
.,TRBJ1-6,.,TRBV12-3/TRBV12-4,TGTGCCAGCACCCACGAGGGGGGGGGTTCACCCCTCCACTTT,CASTHEGGGSPLHF
.,TRBJ1-3,few,TRBV6-5,TGTGCCAGCGGGAGAGGAAACACCATATATTTT,CASGRGNTIYF
.,TRBJ2-1,few,TRBV24-1,TGTGCCACCAGTGGTTGGGGCTCCTACAATGAGCAGTTCTTC,CATSGWGSYNEQFF
TRBD1,TRBJ2-1,few,TRBV24-1,TGTGCCACCAGTGATCCCCGGGACAGCTACAATGAGCAGTTCTTC,CATSDPRDSYNEQFF
.,TRBJ2-1,.,TRBV4-3,TGCGCCAGCAGTGACAGAAGTTGGGACTCCTACAATGAGCAGTTCTTC,CASSDRSWDSYNEQFF
.,TRBJ2-5,.,TRBV7-9,TGTGCCAGCAGCTTAGGCGGGCTGGACCAAGAGACCCAGTACTTC,CASSLGGLDQETQYF
.,TRBJ2-3,few,TRBV20-1,TGCAGTGCTAGTAGTGTCGGGACAGGCGGGGGAGATACGCAGTATTTT,CSASSVGTGGGDTQYF
.,TRBJ2-7,few,TRBV7-8,TGTGCCAGCAGCTCCTCAGGGGTAAGCTACGAGCAGTACTTC,CASSSSGVSYEQYF
TRBD2,TRBJ2-5,many,TRBV4-3,TGCGCCAGCAGCCAATATCCGGGAGGCCCTGTTGGGACCCAGTACTTC,CASSQYPGGPVGTQYF
TRBD2,TRBJ2-7,.,TRBV20-1,TGCAGTGCTGGGACTAGTTCCGAGCAGTACTTC,CSAGTSSEQYF
TRBD1,TRBJ2-1,few,TRBV30,TGTGCCTGGCTACGACAGGGTTTCAATGAGCAGTTCTTC,CAWLRQGFNEQFF
.,TRBJ2-3,.,TRBV7-2,TGTGCCAGCAGCTTAGCGCTCGGTGGAGGGTTCACAGATACGCAGTATTTT,CASSLALGGGFTDTQYF
TRBD2,TRBJ2-7,few,TRBV12-3/TRBV12-4,TGTGCCAGCAGTCGGAGCGGGAGGAGCTACGAGCAGTACTTC,CASSRSGRSYEQYF
.,TRBJ1-2,few,TRBV27,TGTGCCAGCAGTTTATCTGGGGGATCTGGCTACACCTTC,CASSLSGGSGYTF
.,TRBJ1-3,many,TRBV12-3/TRBV12-4,TGTGCCAGCAGAATGGGGGGTTCATCATCTGGAAACACCATATATTTT,CASRMGGSSSGNTIYF
.,TRBJ2-7,.,TRBV2,TGTGCCAGCAAGGCAAGCCTAGGGGGGTCCTACGAGCAGTACTTC,CASKASLGGSYEQYF
TRBD2,TRBJ2-5,.,TRBV11-2,TGTGCCAGCAGCTTAGTGTTACTAGCGGGAGGGCCAGAAGAGACCCAGTACTTC,CASSLVLLAGGPEETQYF